The next 8 T cell receptor beta chains were all read from a single sample in a study of T cell responses to AZD1222 COVID-19 vaccine. Data came from immunoSEQ multiplex PCR; TCRdb stores just in-frame clones and leaves some out. The table has roughly 95,000 clones, 70% to 90% seen once. The sample consisted of peripheral blood, taken on day 0 of AZD1222 vaccination. These receptors were taken from an adult in good health.

This rearrangement joins TRBV5-1 to TRBJ1-1; TRBD1 aligns across 7 bases. This CDR3 contains 14 residues. V shed 0 bases and J 5 bases; nucleotides not matched to a gene: 4. The V gene's germline CDR1 is SGHRS and CDR2 YFSETQ. CDR3 in DNA: TGCGCCAGCAGCTTGGGGGCAGGGGGAACTGAAGCTTTCTTT. Residues: CASSLGAGGTEAFF.

The CDR3 DNA reads TGTGCCATCAGGGGCCGGGACCGAACGTTAGGGACTGAAGCTTTCTTT. It yields the protein CAIRGRDRTLGTEAFF. This rearrangement joins TRBV10-3 to TRBJ1-1; TRBD1 is a possible D gene (5 bases). Germline V gene lookup returns CDR1 ENHRY and CDR2 SYGVKD. Trimming took 6 bases from V and 5 from J, leaving 22 bases between them. The CDR3 extends over 16 amino acids.

The rearrangement joins TRBV29-1 to TRBJ2-7; D not certain. CDR3 length: 13 residues. Trimming shortened V by 3 bases and J by 0 bases, and 9 bases separated the two germline ends. Germline V gene lookup returns CDR1 SQVTM and CDR2 ANQGSEA. The chain's CDR3 is CSVDGGSSYEQYF. The CDR3 coding sequence is TGCAGCGTTGACGGCGGTAGCTCCTACGAGCAGTACTTC.

The CDR3 loop reads CASSVLGLASYNEQFF. CDR3 sequence (DNA): TGTGCCAGCAGCGTGCTGGGACTAGCGTCCTACAATGAGCAGTTCTTC. The chain links TRBV9 to TRBJ2-1; 10 nucleotides agree with TRBD2. From germline, CDR1 is SGDLS and CDR2 YYNGEE. After removal of 2 bases from V and 1 base from J, the junction contained 3 bases not matched to a gene. This CDR3 comprises 16 residues.

The chain recombines TRBV5-1 with TRBJ2-1; D gene uncertain. V lost 4 bases and J lost 0, with 14 bases in between. The CDR3 is made up of 16 amino acids. CDR1 SGHRS and CDR2 YFSETQ come from the germline V gene. DNA of the CDR3: TGCGCCAGCAGCGTAACCGGAGCCAGCTCCTACAATGAGCAGTTCTTC. Translating gives CASSVTGASSYNEQFF.

The chain recombines TRBV4-1 with TRBJ1-2; 7 positions agree with TRBD1. This CDR3 region has 17 residues. Germline V gene sequence: CDR1 MGHRA, CDR2 YSYEKL. The ends lost 0 bases at V and 3 bases at J; junction bases unmatched: 10. The CDR3 DNA follows: TGCGCCAGCAGCCAAGAAACGGCGGGACAGAACTACTATGGCTACACCTTC. It yields the protein CASSQETAGQNYYGYTF.

The chain carries TRBV3-1 (or the pseudogene TRBV3-2) and TRBJ2-5; tentative D call: TRBD1 (6 bases). Germline V gene lookup returns CDR1 LGHDT and CDR2 YNNKEL (reference sequence). The CDR3 runs 15 residues. The germline V and J ends were trimmed by 1 base and 2 bases, with 11 bases remaining between them. The DNA for the CDR3 is TGTGCCAGCAGCCAAGCGCTGACAGGTCAAGAGACCCAGTACTTC. Translating it yields CASSQALTGQETQYF.

The sample holds one count of this clone. The chain employs TRBV19 and TRBJ1-2; maybe TRBD1 (6 bases). This CDR3 contains 17 residues. The V gene lost 5 bases and the J gene lost 4 bases, with 23 bases spanning the gap. Germline CDR1 LNHDA, CDR2 SQIVND (reference sequence). The CDR3 DNA reads as TGTGCCAGTAGTTATGGGGGCGCAGGGAGGTCTCCCTATGGCTACACCTTC. As protein: CASSYGGAGRSPYGYTF.